The 27 T cell receptor beta chains given below trace back to one sample, sequenced in a study of sequential checkpoint blockade in melanoma. Data came from immunoSEQ multiplex PCR; TCRdb stores just in-frame clones and leaves some out. Among over 10,000 clones listed, around 76% were seen once. Documented treatment: randomized to nivolumab then ipilimumab (arm A) or the reverse (arm B). The sample in question was CD8+ T cells sorted from blood (inferred from file names), obtained from a patient given nivolumab and ipilimumab in sequence. The receptors here all came from a human patient with melanoma. Some clones in this sample may be carry-over from other donors' samples.

This chain connects TRBV4-3 to TRBJ2-7, with 9 bases lining up with TRBD2. The J segment lost 2 bases and the V segment lost 1 base, leaving 6 bases of the junction unmatched. Germline loops: CDR1 LGHNA, CDR2 YSLEER. The CDR3 spans 16 residues. The CDR3 DNA reads TGCGCCAGCAGCCAAGTAGGCGGGGGGGCCGCCTACGAGCAGTACTTC. It yields the protein CASSQVGGGAAYEQYF.

The gene calls are TRBV4-2 and TRBJ1-6; no firm D call. The CDR3 is made up of 17 amino acids. CDR1 LGHNA and CDR2 YNFKEQ come from the germline V gene. Trimming removed 4 bases from V and 7 bases from J, with 20 bases in between. CDR3 nucleotide sequence: TGTGCCAGCAGCCCCCCCACGGAGGGCGAAGGGAATTCACCCCTCCACTTT. Its protein product is CASSPPTEGEGNSPLHF.

The rearrangement links TRBV6-1 to TRBJ2-5; 12 bases are shared with TRBD2. CDR1 MNHNS and CDR2 SASEGT come from the germline V gene. The CDR3 is 15 residues long. V shed 2 bases and J 2 bases; nucleotides not matched to a gene: 0. The CDR3 reads CASSELAGGQETQYF. The CDR3 DNA reads TGTGCCAGCAGTGAACTAGCGGGGGGGCAAGAGACCCAGTACTTC.

The chain recombines TRBV7-6 with TRBJ1-6; D is possibly TRBD1 (5 bases). V lost 5 bases to trimming and J lost 10 bases, with 27 bases between them. CDR1 SGHVS and CDR2 FNYEAQ come from the germline V gene. This CDR3 has 18 amino acids. The CDR3 DNA reads TGTGCCAGCAGCCTTAGGCCGACCTTAGGGGACTATATCTCACCCCTCCACTTT. This encodes CASSLRPTLGDYISPLHF.

CDR3 residues: CASSVGAGHTEAFF. The CDR3 region has the DNA TGTGCCAGCAGCGTAGGCGCGGGGCACACTGAAGCTTTCTTT. The chain combines TRBV9 with TRBJ1-1, with a weak D call TRBD1 (5 bases). The CDR3 contains 14 residues. V dropped 0 bases and J dropped 3 bases, with 9 bases sitting between them. The germline CDR1 and CDR2 sequences are SGDLS and YYNGEE.

This clone was counted only a few times. The chain couples TRBV4-2 to TRBJ2-2; 9 positions match TRBD2. This CDR3 has 18 amino acids. Germline V gives CDR1 LGHNA, CDR2 YNFKEQ. Trimming cost V 0 bases and J 7 bases; bases outside gene matches: 12. The CDR3 DNA is TGTGCCAGCAGCCAAGAGATTGAGTCTAGCGGGGTAGTCGGGGAGCTGTTTTTT. Translating gives CASSQEIESSGVVGELFF.

A word on this clone: The missing conserved phenylalanine or tryptophan at the end of this CDR3 makes a read error likely. The chain combines TRBV11-2 with TRBJ1-2; no clear D gene. The CDR3 spans 13 residues. V was pared by 2 bases and J by 2 bases, with 6 bases between. Per germline, CDR1 SGHAT and CDR2 FQNNGV. CDR3 amino acids: CASSLRSNYGYTS. The DNA of the CDR3 is TGTGCCAGCAGCTTACGCAGCAACTATGGCTACACCTCC.

The rearrangement uses TRBV29-1 and TRBJ2-3, with 8 bases matching TRBD1. Per the germline V gene, CDR1 is SQVTM and CDR2 is ANQGSEA. This CDR3 region has 15 residues. After removal of 6 bases from V and 2 bases from J, the junction contained 10 bases not matched to a gene. The CDR3 loop reads CSVALRDRNTDTQYF. The CDR3 DNA reads TGCAGCGTCGCCTTACGGGACAGGAACACAGATACGCAGTATTTT.

This rearrangement joins TRBV19 to TRBJ1-1; 8 bases map to TRBD1. Per germline, CDR1 LNHDA and CDR2 SQIVND (reference sequence). The V segment lost 5 bases and the J segment 6 bases; nucleotides outside the gene matches: 14. This CDR3 spans 16 amino acids. Here the CDR3 reads CASSYPGQGWHSEAFF. In DNA form, the CDR3 reads TGTGCCAGTAGTTACCCTGGACAGGGATGGCACTCTGAAGCTTTCTTT.

This chain connects TRBV4-3 to TRBJ1-2; the D gene is possibly TRBD1 (5 bases). Germline V gene lookup returns CDR1 LGHNA and CDR2 YSLEER. Deletions cut 0 bases from V and 8 bases from J, with 13 bases between. CDR3 length: 14 residues. CDR3 amino acids: CASSQDQGVGGYTF. The CDR3, as DNA: TGCGCCAGCAGCCAAGATCAAGGGGTAGGCGGCTACACCTTC.

The gene calls are TRBV11-2 and TRBJ1-1, with a tentative D call TRBD1 (6 bases). V was shortened by 1 base and J by 1 base, with 10 bases between the two germline ends. The CDR3 is made up of 15 amino acids. From germline, CDR1 is SGHAT and CDR2 FQNNGV. This chain's CDR3 is CASSLARGRNTEAFF. CDR3 in DNA: TGTGCCAGCAGCTTAGCGAGGGGGAGGAACACTGAAGCTTTCTTT. The full variable domain, rest sourced from reference TRBV11-2 and TRBJ1-1, is EAGVAQSPRYKIIEKRQSVAFWCNPISGHATLYWYQQILGQGPKLLIQFQNNGVVDDSQLPKDRFSAERLKGVDSTLKIQPAKLEDSAVYLCASSLARGRNTEAFFGQGTRLTVV.

This clone was observed a single time. V usage is TRBV7-9 and J usage is TRBJ1-5; 7 positions match TRBD1. Trimming took 5 bases from V and 2 from J; bases not matched to a gene: 6. The CDR3 totals 15 residues. Per germline, CDR1 SEHNR and CDR2 FQNEAQ (reference sequence). The CDR3 is CASSPTGYGNQPQHF. DNA for the CDR3: TGTGCCAGCAGCCCGACAGGGTACGGCAATCAGCCCCAGCATTTT.

This chain connects TRBV7-9 to TRBJ2-2; 12 nucleotides match TRBD2. Germline V gene sequence: CDR1 SEHNR, CDR2 FQNEAQ (reference sequence). The CDR3 has 14 amino acids. J was trimmed by 5 bases and V by 6 bases; bases with no gene match: 1. The CDR3 nucleotides read TGTGCCAGCAGAACTAGCGGGGGGACCGGGGAGCTGTTTTTT. Translation: CASRTSGGTGELFF.

The genes are TRBV6-4 and TRBJ1-1; 8 bases line up with TRBD1. The CDR3 loop spans 13 amino acids. V was pared by 6 bases and J by 6 bases, with 6 bases of the junction left unmatched. The germline V gene has CDR1 MRHNA and CDR2 SNTAGT. The CDR3 reads CASSRGDRSEAFF. The CDR3 coding sequence is TGTGCCAGCAGCCGCGGGGACAGGTCTGAAGCTTTCTTT.

The chain joins TRBV10-3 to TRBJ2-3; 13 bases align to TRBD2. With 4 bases clipped from V and 3 bases from J, the junction kept 4 bases outside the gene matches. Germline V CDR1 and CDR2: ENHRY, SYGVKD. CDR3 length: 16 residues. The CDR3 loop is CAISGTSGGRTDTQYF. CDR3 sequence (DNA): TGTGCCATCAGTGGGACTAGCGGGGGTCGTACAGATACGCAGTATTTT.

The chain couples TRBV2 to TRBJ2-7; 9 positions agree with TRBD2. After removal of 3 bases from V and 6 bases from J, the junction contained 3 bases not matched to a gene. The CDR3 is made up of 13 amino acids. Germline V gives CDR1 SNHLY, CDR2 FYNNEI. The chain's CDR3 is CASSDTSGFEQYF. CDR3 bases: TGTGCCAGCAGTGATACTAGCGGGTTCGAGCAGTACTTC.

This chain connects TRBV2 to TRBJ1-6; 8 bases match TRBD1. The CDR3 sequence is 13 residues long. V lost 4 bases and J lost 7; bases outside the gene matches: 0. Germline loops: CDR1 SNHLY, CDR2 FYNNEI. The CDR3: CASSGTGNSPLHF. CDR3 DNA sequence: TGTGCCAGCAGTGGGACAGGGAATTCACCCCTCCACTTT.

About this clone: Other nucleotide sequences in the sample specify the same CDR3. The rearrangement links TRBV4-1 to TRBJ2-2; 8 bases fit TRBD1. V shed 1 base and J 0 bases; nucleotides not matched to a gene: 7. This CDR3 has 18 residues. Germline CDR1 MGHRA, CDR2 YSYEKL. DNA of the CDR3: TGCGCCAGCAGCCAAGGGCCCGGGACAGGATCGAACACCGGGGAGCTGTTTTTT. Encoded protein: CASSQGPGTGSNTGELFF.

The chain links TRBV7-9 to TRBJ1-5; D is possibly TRBD1 (5 bases). This CDR3 contains 14 residues. Germline V lookup: CDR1 SEHNR, CDR2 FQNEAQ (reference sequence). V was trimmed by 5 bases and J by 6 bases, leaving 14 bases between them. CDR3 bases: TGTGCCAGCAGCCTTCAGGGAAATGGTCAGCCCCAGCATTTT. Its translation is CASSLQGNGQPQHF.

The chain links TRBV28 to TRBJ1-5, with TRBD1 matching over 8 bases. This CDR3 is 14 amino acids long. The trim removed 5 bases at V and 6 bases at J, leaving 6 bases unmatched. CDR1 and CDR2 from the germline V gene are MDHEN and SYDVKM. This CDR3 reads CASSPRGRGQPQHF. The CDR3 DNA reads TGTGCCAGCAGTCCCAGGGGGCGAGGTCAGCCCCAGCATTTT.

V is TRBV4-2 and J is TRBJ2-1, with a tentative D call TRBD1 (6 bases). The CDR3 sequence is 17 residues long. Germline assignment: CDR1 LGHNA and CDR2 YNFKEQ. V lost 0 bases and J 0 bases, leaving 12 bases between the germline ends. The CDR3 DNA reads as TGTGCCAGCAGCCAAGATCATACAGGGAGCTCCTACAATGAGCAGTTCTTC. It yields the protein CASSQDHTGSSYNEQFF.

This rearrangement joins TRBV7-9 to TRBJ2-3, with D uncertain. Trimming took 4 bases from V and 4 from J, leaving 15 bases between them. Germline CDR1 SEHNR, CDR2 FQNEAQ (reference sequence). CDR3 length: 15 amino acids. The CDR3 sequence: CASSYSERSSDTQYF. In DNA form, the CDR3 reads TGTGCCAGCAGCTACTCAGAGAGGTCTTCAGATACGCAGTATTTT.

The J gene is TRBJ2-7, the V gene TRBV7-6, with D tentatively TRBD1 (5 bases). Germline V gives CDR1 SGHVS, CDR2 FNYEAQ. The CDR3 has 14 residues. The germline V and J ends were trimmed by 5 bases and 2 bases, with 13 bases remaining between them. The CDR3 bases are TGTGCCAGCAGCCCCCCGGACAACCCCTACGAGCAGTACTTC. As protein: CASSPPDNPYEQYF.

This chain joins TRBV29-1 and TRBJ1-2, with unresolved D. V was cut by 5 bases and J by 1 base, with 11 bases left in between. This CDR3 contains 13 residues. Germline V gene data show CDR1 as SQVTM and CDR2 as ANQGSEA. The CDR3 DNA follows: TGCAGCGTTCTGGGCGGACTTAACTATGGCTACACCTTC. Encoded protein: CSVLGGLNYGYTF.

This clone was found a few times. The chain uses TRBV4-2 and TRBJ2-7, with 8 bases lining up with TRBD1. The germline V gene has CDR1 LGHNA and CDR2 YNFKEQ. This CDR3 has 15 amino acids. Unmatched junction bases numbered 8, after V lost 3 bases and J lost 4 bases. The CDR3 loop is CASSHRTGPAYEQYF. For the CDR3, the DNA is TGTGCCAGCAGCCACAGGACAGGGCCGGCATACGAGCAGTACTTC.

The V and J genes are TRBV27 and TRBJ2-1; D may be TRBD2 (5 bases). The CDR3 loop spans 11 amino acids. Per the germline V gene, CDR1 is MNHEY and CDR2 is SMNVEV (reference sequence). V lost 6 bases and J 10 bases, leaving 10 bases between the germline ends. Here the CDR3 DNA reads TGTGCCAGCAGGAGGGCAAACGAGCAGTTCTTC. Its protein product is CASRRANEQFF.

This clone was counted once. The J gene is TRBJ1-1, the V gene TRBV6-5; D gene unclear. The CDR3 has 13 amino acids. Trimming left V 6 bases short and J 3 bases short, with 11 bases between. Germline lookup yields CDR1 MNHEY and CDR2 SVGAGI. The CDR3 DNA follows: TGTGCCAGCAGCCTCAGTCCCTACACTGAAGCTTTCTTT. Translation gives CASSLSPYTEAFF.